Below, one T cell receptor (beta chain) is given with its context. The data derive from a study of blood T cell repertoires in COVID-19. TCRdb's copy holds only in-frame clones and misses some; the assay was immunoSEQ multiplex PCR. The sample has about 74,000 clones; 84% are singletons. Germline V CDR1 and CDR2: SQVTM, ANQGSEA. V was trimmed by 7 bases and J by 1 base, leaving 14 bases between them. This CDR3 is built from 13 residues. The gene calls are TRBV29-1 and TRBJ2-7; D possibly corresponds to TRBD2 (7 bases). This TCR was recovered from a man aged 45-65 years with active COVID-19. The sample was peripheral blood. In DNA form, the CDR3 reads TGCAGCGCCCGAGGGGGGGAATCCTACGAGCAGTACTTC. It codes for CSARGGESYEQYF.